This entry features one T cell receptor (beta chain) sequence. No antigen is known for it. The sample holds no much larger clone one base away, and base qualities are not on file. The data belong to a study of blood T cell repertoires in COVID-19 (dated by TCRdb to 2018 to 2020). Describing the broader study: The collaborator samples originated in the United States, Italy and Spain and spanned the acute and convalescent phases of COVID-19. The material from the prospective study consisted of cDNA or gDNA derived from T cells, B-cell-depleted T cells, or PBMCs. The dataset comprised deeply sampled blood TCRbeta repertoires from subjects exposed to, actively infected with, or recovered from COVID-19. The repertoires were released in a freely available public database meant as a resource for research on the immune response to SARS-CoV-2. Samples came from the ongoing ImmuneRACE study (first 160 participants) plus 1,254 subjects from 6 global collaborators. The sample metadata nearly always contained a de-identified subject ID, COVID-19 status, age in years and sex. Where available, HLA class I and class II types were obtained from metadata supplied by the sample provider rather than from assay-based typing.

The study at large found these results: The amount of clinical and demographic metadata varied by source and participant and was provided uncurated.

From the cysteine up to the phenylalanine, the CDR3 has a length of 15 residues. The retained sequence is limited to the CDR3, 45 bases, with the frame set at the first base. The germline V gene provides CDR1 MNHNS and CDR2 SASEGT. After removal of 3 bases from V and 4 bases from J, the junction retains 8 bases not matched to a gene. TCRbeta CDR3 regions were amplified from genomic DNA by means of the immunoSEQ Assay, a bias-controlled multiplex PCR. The published analysis was carried out like this. The number of nucleated cells in each sample was estimated from the amplification of reference gene primers within the assay. To quantify the absolute abundance of each unique TCRbeta CDR3 rearrangement, sequence reads were collapsed and filtered. For each sample, productive Simpson clonality was calculated as the square root of Simpson's diversity index across productive rearrangements. Imported from immuneACCESS, the table was reduced by TCRdb to in-frame sequences with V and J called. These copies leave out some clones; in studies compared against another copy, an unresolved V gene accounts for under half, and the cause of the remainder is not known. That table gives V, J and clone size, and the DNA gave D and trimming. The sample has 35,000 to 50,000 clones on record, approximately 86% of them singletons. Approximately 12% of the sample rests with the top ten.

The collaborating institutions used their own protocols to collect whole blood in K2EDTA tubes. Collaborator samples were shipped for TCRbeta analysis as frozen whole blood, isolated PBMCs, or DNA extracted from either sample type. This sequence originates from a human donor in a cohort sampled during active COVID-19. The chain is assembled from TRBV6-1 and TRBJ2-7, with 8 bases matching TRBD1. Sequencing used peripheral blood. The DNA sequence is TGTGCCAGCAGTGAGAGGGGGGACAGGCGATACGAGCAGTACTTC. Its product reads: CASSERGDRRYEQYF.